This T cell receptor beta chain was sequenced in a study of cytomegalovirus exposure and HLA in healthy donors. The germline gives CDR1 SSHAT, CDR2 FNYEAQ (reference sequence). The V end was cut by 1 base, the J end by 0 bases, with 12 bases between. There are 16 residues in the CDR3. This clone has just one count. Its matching antigen is unknown. Points from the study as a whole: According to a later analysis, donors in an Asian-associated ancestry cluster reportedly had fewer N-insertions than the 666-donor mean.

Primers included in the PCR were 60 Vbeta and 13 Jbeta primers. Sequencing used immunoSEQ multiplex PCR; TCRdb keeps in-frame clones, though not all of them. The repertoire holds 150,000 to 200,000 clones, with 80% to 90% as singletons. This clonotype was sampled from a man aged 40-49 years in good health and CMV-seropositive. This chain connects TRBV7-7 to TRBJ2-5, with D uncertain. Sequencing was carried out using PBMCs. CDR3 sequence: CASSLGIAVYQETQYF. The CDR3 DNA follows: TGTGCCAGCAGCTTAGGGATAGCCGTGTACCAAGAGACCCAGTACTTC.